These 22 T cell receptor beta chains were all obtained from the same sample, sequenced in a study of shared clonotypes between healthy human individuals. Repertoires were generated with immunoSEQ multiplex PCR, while TCRdb's copy carries only in-frame clones and drops some. Here the sample spans about 1.1 million clones, around three quarters being singletons. The sample consisted of memory CD4+ T cells from PBMCs. Subset denoted: CD45RA-negative fraction. The receptor set was obtained from a man in his late teens or twenties in good health. Some clones in this sample may be carry-over from other donors' samples.

This clone was recorded a few times. The chain employs TRBV18 and TRBJ2-3, with D tentatively TRBD2 (6 bases). CDR3 size: 13 residues. Between the trimmed V and J ends, which lost 8 bases and 3 bases, there was a span of 12 bases. Germline V gene sequence: CDR1 KGHSH, CDR2 LQKENI. Here the CDR3 reads CASNRDWTDTQYF. DNA for the CDR3: TGTGCCAGCAACCGGGACTGGACAGATACGCAGTATTTT. The whole variable domain, remainder taken from reference TRBV18 and TRBJ2-3, is NAGVMQNPRHLVRRRGQEARLRCSPMKGHSHVYWYRQLPEEGLKFMVYLQKENIIDESGMPKERFSAEFPKEGPSILRIQQVVRGDSAAYFCASNRDWTDTQYFGPGTRLTVL.

The chain links TRBV29-1 to TRBJ1-2, with a weak D call TRBD1 (6 bases). The CDR3 spans 11 residues. The V and J ends lost 7 bases and 6 bases respectively, with 12 bases between them. Germline V gives CDR1 SQVTM, CDR2 ANQGSEA. In DNA, the CDR3 is TGCAGCGCCCTGGGGGGCGATGGCTACACCTTC. It translates to CSALGGDGYTF.

This rearrangement joins TRBV19 to TRBJ2-7, with D uncertain. The CDR3 is 13 amino acids. Germline CDR1 reads LNHDA; CDR2 reads SQIVND (reference sequence). Deletions cut 4 bases from V and 1 base from J, with 8 bases between. For the CDR3, the DNA is TGTGCCAGTAGTAGCGCGGCATCCTACGAGCAGTACTTC. It specifies CASSSAASYEQYF.

The chain joins TRBV4-2 to TRBJ2-2, with D possibly being TRBD2 (5 bases). CDR1 and CDR2 (germline): LGHNA, YNFKEQ. Trimming cost V 0 bases and J 4 bases, with 6 bases left between them. The CDR3 runs to 14 residues. The chain's CDR3 is CASSQERVTGELFF. The CDR3 bases are TGTGCCAGCAGCCAAGAGCGGGTCACCGGGGAGCTGTTTTTT.

The chain uses TRBV5-4 and TRBJ1-2; 9 bases line up with TRBD1. There are 15 residues in the CDR3. Germline CDR1 SGHNT, CDR2 YYREEE (reference sequence). The trim removed 7 bases at V and 7 bases at J, leaving 14 bases unmatched. The CDR3 region has the DNA TGTGCCAGCTCAGCATATACAGGGGGCTCAACTGGCTACACCTTC. Protein product: CASSAYTGGSTGYTF.

This clone has a single count. The chain employs TRBV30 and TRBJ1-3; D possibly corresponds to TRBD1 (6 bases). The germline CDR1 and CDR2 sequences are GTSNPN and SVGIG (reference sequence). Trimming took 0 bases from V and 4 from J, leaving 10 bases between them. The CDR3 extends over 14 amino acids. The CDR3 nucleotides read TGTGCCTGGAGTGTACAGGGATCCGGAAACACCATATATTTT. Amino acid sequence: CAWSVQGSGNTIYF.

The chain combines TRBV21-1 with TRBJ2-7. TRBV21-1 represents a pseudogene. This CDR3 is 14 amino acids long. The CDR3 nucleotides are TGTGCCAGCGACCAGAACACGAGCTCCTACGAGCAGTACTTC. This codes for CASDQNTSSYEQYF.

This chain joins TRBV27 and TRBJ1-3; possible D gene TRBD1, 5 bases. Germline V gives CDR1 MNHEY, CDR2 SMNVEV (reference sequence). The ends were cut back, 0 bases at V and 3 bases at J, with 9 bases in the middle. The CDR3 contains 15 residues. The CDR3: CASSLSGTYGNTIYF. In DNA form, the CDR3 reads TGTGCCAGCAGTTTATCAGGGACCTATGGAAACACCATATATTTT.

The DNA of the CDR3 is TGTGCCTGGAGTGTGGAAGACAGGTCGTCGCAGTATTTT. Translating it yields CAWSVEDRSSQYF. This rearrangement joins TRBV30 to TRBJ2-3; possible D gene TRBD1, 6 bases. This CDR3 has 13 residues. CDR1 is GTSNPN and CDR2 is SVGIG in the germline V gene (reference sequence). V lost 0 bases and J 10 bases, leaving 14 bases between the germline ends.

The rearrangement joins TRBV27 to TRBJ2-7; no firm D call. Trimming removed 2 bases at V and 1 base at J, with 9 bases between. The CDR3 sequence is 14 residues long. Germline CDR1 reads MNHEY; CDR2 reads SMNVEV (reference sequence). The CDR3 DNA sequence: TGTGCCAGCAGTTTACCTCCGAGATCCTACGAGCAGTACTTC. Its protein product is CASSLPPRSYEQYF.

As regards this clone: The same CDR3 also results from other DNA sequences found in this sample. The chain recombines TRBV18 with TRBJ1-1, with D unresolved. This CDR3 has 12 amino acids. Germline-derived CDR1 and CDR2 are KGHSH and LQKENI. The V gene lost 6 bases and the J gene lost 5 bases, with 10 bases spanning the gap. CDR3 in DNA: TGTGCCAGCTCCGACCGGGTGACTGAAGCTTTCTTT. Encoded protein: CASSDRVTEAFF.

This chain uses TRBV2 with TRBJ1-5; D is possibly TRBD1 (6 bases). V lost 4 bases and J 2 bases, leaving 12 bases between the germline ends. The CDR3 is made up of 15 amino acids. Germline CDR1 is SNHLY and CDR2 is FYNNEI. The CDR3 sequence is CASSVEQGGNQPQHF. Written as DNA, the CDR3 is TGTGCCAGCAGTGTAGAACAGGGCGGCAATCAGCCCCAGCATTTT.

The rearrangement uses TRBV9 and TRBJ1-2, with D unclear. Looked up from germline, CDR1 is SGDLS and CDR2 is YYNGEE. The CDR3 covers 15 residues. Deletions cut 4 bases from V and 2 bases from J, with 15 bases between. Here the CDR3 reads CASSPQPQLNYGYTF. As DNA, the CDR3 is TGTGCCAGCAGCCCTCAACCCCAGTTAAACTATGGCTACACCTTC.

The chain is built from TRBV19 and TRBJ2-4, with D possibly matching TRBD1 (6 bases). Trimming took 7 bases from V and 1 from J, leaving 11 bases between them. The CDR3 is 14 residues long. The germline CDR1 and CDR2 sequences are LNHDA and SQIVND (reference sequence). CDR3 sequence: CASKHREAKNIQYF. The CDR3 DNA reads as TGTGCCAGTAAGCACAGGGAGGCCAAAAACATTCAGTACTTC.

The V gene is TRBV30, the J gene TRBJ2-5; D unresolved. With 1 base removed from V and 4 bases from J, the gap between germline ends came to 7 bases. CDR1 is GTSNPN, CDR2 SVGIG, per germline (reference sequence). The CDR3 is made up of 12 amino acids. CDR3 DNA: TGTGCCTGGAGTGAAGAGGTAGAGACCCAGTACTTC. Its protein product is CAWSEEVETQYF.

The gene calls are TRBV14 and TRBJ1-1; TRBD1 aligns across 9 bases. CDR1 and CDR2 (germline): SGHDN, FVKESK. This CDR3 is 14 amino acids long. The junction had 3 bases not matched to a gene; V was cut back by 3 bases and J by 4 bases. The CDR3 spells CASSQETGGTEAFF. The CDR3 nucleotides are TGTGCCAGCAGCCAGGAGACAGGGGGCACTGAAGCTTTCTTT.

To note about this clone: This same CDR3 is encoded by further DNA sequences in the sample. The V call is TRBV20-1, the J call TRBJ2-1; D gene unclear. Trimming took off 3 bases at V and 5 bases at J, with 5 bases between the two ends. Germline V CDR1 and CDR2: DFQATT, SNEGSKA (reference sequence). This CDR3 spans 11 amino acids. CDR3 protein: CSARGNNEQFF. DNA for the CDR3: TGCAGTGCTAGGGGTAACAATGAGCAGTTCTTC.

The gene calls are TRBV28 and TRBJ1-2, with D tentatively TRBD1 (6 bases). The CDR3 covers 16 residues. Germline CDR1 and CDR2: MDHEN and SYDVKM. Trimming removed 2 bases from V and 4 bases from J, with 17 bases in between. Written as DNA, the CDR3 is TGTGCCAGCAGTTTAGGTTCGGGATCAGGGGCCTATGGCTACACCTTC. The encoded protein is CASSLGSGSGAYGYTF.

The chain carries TRBV27 and TRBJ1-2; D gene ambiguous. CDR1 is MNHEY, CDR2 SMNVEV, per germline (reference sequence). This CDR3 region has 14 residues. With 0 bases removed from V and 7 bases from J, the gap between germline ends came to 12 bases. The CDR3 region is CASSLSGLVGGYTF. As DNA, the CDR3 is TGTGCCAGCAGTTTATCCGGACTCGTTGGTGGCTACACCTTC.

This clone was detected only a few times. This chain uses TRBV6-1 with TRBJ2-6; D ambiguous. This CDR3 is 13 amino acids long. The germline V gene has CDR1 MNHNS and CDR2 SASEGT. The V end was cut by 2 bases, the J end by 11 bases, with 10 bases between. CDR3 sequence (DNA): TGTGCCAGCAGTGAAACGGCCCGGGACGTCCTGACTTTC. Amino acid sequence: CASSETARDVLTF.

The chain employs TRBV7-3 and TRBJ2-1; 10 nucleotides agree with TRBD2. CDR1 is SGHTA, CDR2 FQGTGA, per germline. With 7 bases clipped from V and 8 bases from J, the junction kept 11 bases outside the gene matches. The CDR3 is 15 residues long. The CDR3 sequence: CASNQLAGRRDEQFF. The DNA of the CDR3 is TGTGCCAGCAATCAACTAGCGGGACGCCGGGATGAGCAGTTCTTC.

The CDR3 sequence: CAALSGAGFDNEQFF. In DNA form, the CDR3 reads TGTGCCGCCCTTAGCGGGGCGGGTTTCGACAATGAGCAGTTCTTC. The V gene is TRBV10-3, the J gene TRBJ2-1; 8 bases align to TRBD2. V was clipped by 11 bases and J by 5 bases; unmatched bases: 14. Germline V gene sequence: CDR1 ENHRY, CDR2 SYGVKD. CDR3 length: 15 residues.